This entry concerns a single T cell receptor (beta chain). Antigen specificity is unknown. This CDR3 has 14 amino acids. V was pared by 3 bases and J by 6 bases, with 12 bases between. Germline-derived CDR1 and CDR2 are KGHSH and LQKENI. The sample is drawn from a study of cytomegalovirus exposure and HLA in healthy donors. 60 Vbeta and 13 Jbeta primers were used in PCR. This table comes from immunoSEQ multiplex PCR, and its TCRdb copy is limited to in-frame clones, with some not included. Of 160,000 or so clones detected, 60% to 80% appear once; the ten largest clones hold about 1.3%. Points from the study as a whole: Donors belonging to an Asian-associated ancestry cluster reportedly showed fewer N-insertions in productive TCRs than the roughly 700-donor mean, according to what a later analysis found. Excluded were some V segments that proved indistinguishable, including TRBV6-2 and TRBV6-3. The dataset shows that most TCR sequences were rare, while some public TCRs occurred in many donors.

The receptor comes from a woman aged 25 to 45 in good health and CMV-seronegative. The chain is built from TRBV18 and TRBJ1-3; unclear D gene. The sequenced sample was PBMCs. The CDR3 reads CASSPGGSVNTIYF. CDR3 nucleotides: TGTGCCAGCTCACCTGGTGGTTCGGTAAACACCATATATTTT.